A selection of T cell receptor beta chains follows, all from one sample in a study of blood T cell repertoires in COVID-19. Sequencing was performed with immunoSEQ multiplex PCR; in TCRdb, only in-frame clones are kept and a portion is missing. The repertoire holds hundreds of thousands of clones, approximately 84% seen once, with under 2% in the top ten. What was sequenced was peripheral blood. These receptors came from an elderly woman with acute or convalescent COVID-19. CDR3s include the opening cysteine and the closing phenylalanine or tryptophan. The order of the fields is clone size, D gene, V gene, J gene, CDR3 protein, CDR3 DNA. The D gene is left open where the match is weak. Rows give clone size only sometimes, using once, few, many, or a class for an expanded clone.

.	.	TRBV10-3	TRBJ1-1	CAPGGGEINTEAFF	TGTGCCCCGGGGGGGGGAGAAATAAACACTGAAGCTTTCTTT
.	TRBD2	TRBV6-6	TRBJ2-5	CASSRALAGGPGQETQYF	TGTGCCAGCAGTCGCGCCCTAGCGGGAGGGCCGGGGCAAGAGACCCAGTACTTC
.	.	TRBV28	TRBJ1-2	CASSLPQDRIYGYTF	TGTGCCAGCAGTTTACCACAAGACAGGATATATGGCTACACCTTC
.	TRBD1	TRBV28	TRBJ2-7	CASTFIGQGYEQYF	TGTGCCAGCACCTTTATCGGACAGGGGTACGAGCAGTACTTC
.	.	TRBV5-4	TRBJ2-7	CASSLYGEVYEQYF	TGTGCCAGCAGCTTGTACGGGGAAGTCTACGAGCAGTACTTC
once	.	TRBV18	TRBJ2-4	CASSPLLEAPIAKNIQYF	TGTGCCAGCTCACCCCTTCTGGAGGCCCCTATAGCCAAAAACATTCAGTACTTC
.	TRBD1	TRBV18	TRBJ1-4	CASSPGTGNSVEKLFF	TGTGCCAGCTCACCAGGGACAGGGAACTCGGTTGAAAAACTGTTTTTT
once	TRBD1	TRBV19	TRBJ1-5	CASSIGQGLGQPQHF	TGTGCCAGTAGTATCGGACAGGGATTAGGTCAGCCCCAGCATTTT
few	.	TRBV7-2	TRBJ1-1	CASSTGLAMNTEAFF	TGTGCCAGCAGTACAGGTCTCGCCATGAACACTGAAGCTTTCTTT
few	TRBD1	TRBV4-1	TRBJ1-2	CASSQGTVTPSLGYTF	TGCGCCAGCAGCCAGGGGACAGTAACCCCCTCGTTGGGCTACACCTTC
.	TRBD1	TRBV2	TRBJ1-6	CASSERGTGSYSPLHF	TGTGCCAGCAGTGAACGGGGGACAGGGAGTTATTCACCCCTCCACTTT
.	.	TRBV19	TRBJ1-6	CASSTTGNSPLHF	TGTGCCAGTAGTACGACGGGTAATTCACCCCTCCACTTT
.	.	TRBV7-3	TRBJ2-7	CASSISAGAPYEQYF	TGTGCCAGCAGCATTTCGGCAGGGGCCCCCTACGAGCAGTACTTC
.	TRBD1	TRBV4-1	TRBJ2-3	CASSRFTGDTDTQYF	TGCGCCAGCAGCCGTTTCACAGGGGACACAGATACGCAGTATTTT
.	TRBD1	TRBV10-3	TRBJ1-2	CAIRQGGYGYTF	TGTGCCATCAGACAGGGGGGATATGGCTACACCTTC